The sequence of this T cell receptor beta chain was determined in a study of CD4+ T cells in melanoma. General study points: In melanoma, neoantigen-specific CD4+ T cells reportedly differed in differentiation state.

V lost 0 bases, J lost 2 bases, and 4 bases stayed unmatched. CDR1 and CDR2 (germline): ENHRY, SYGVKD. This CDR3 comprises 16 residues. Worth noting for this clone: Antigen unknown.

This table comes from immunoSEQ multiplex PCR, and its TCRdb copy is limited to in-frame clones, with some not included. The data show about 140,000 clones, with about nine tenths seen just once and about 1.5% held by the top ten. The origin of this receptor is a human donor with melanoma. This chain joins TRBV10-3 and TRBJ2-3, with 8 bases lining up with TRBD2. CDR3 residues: CAISESTAGDTDTQYF. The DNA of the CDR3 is TGTGCCATCAGTGAGTCGACAGCGGGGGACACAGATACGCAGTATTTT.